The 2 T cell receptor beta chains below all came from one sample that was sequenced in a study of human T cells and chemical hapten exposure (dated by TCRdb to the early 2020s). Sample time point, as interpreted from the label and publication: patch test 2, 6 weeks after DPC sensitization. The sample's treatment or condition label, decoded: therapeutic diphenylcyclopropenone sensitization with weekly scalp DPC. Library creation used RACE. TCRdb records NextSeq 500 as the sequencer. TCRdb's own reprocessing of the public reads used fastp at Q25 and MiXCR and kept productive beta chains. For every CDR3 protein sequence, its rows merge into one entry that carries the most common genes and DNA. The sample records about 110,000 distinct CDR3 sequences, less than 10% of which are singletons. The ten most abundant clones make up approximately 3% of the sample. Source: whole blood, taken in connection with sensitization to the hapten diphenylcyclopropenone (DPC). These receptors came from a woman aged 40-49 years with alopecia areata. Some clones in this sample may be carry-over from other donors' samples.

The rearrangement links TRBV6-6 to TRBJ1-6, with D possibly being TRBD1 (5 bases). The germline V gene has CDR1 MNHNY and CDR2 SVGAGI (reference sequence). The V gene lost 6 bases and the J gene lost 1 base, with 10 bases spanning the gap. The CDR3 spans 15 residues. CDR3 DNA: TGTGCCAGCAGCCCGGACACATCCTATAATTCACCCCTCCACTTT. It codes for CASSPDTSYNSPLHF.

The chain combines TRBV10-3 with TRBJ2-5; D is uncertain. The CDR3 sequence is 12 residues long. V gave up 4 bases and J gave up 3 bases, with 6 bases separating them. Germline lookup yields CDR1 ENHRY and CDR2 SYGVKD. DNA of the CDR3: TGTGCCATCAGTGGACCCGAAGAGACCCAGTACTTC. Translation: CAISGPEETQYF.